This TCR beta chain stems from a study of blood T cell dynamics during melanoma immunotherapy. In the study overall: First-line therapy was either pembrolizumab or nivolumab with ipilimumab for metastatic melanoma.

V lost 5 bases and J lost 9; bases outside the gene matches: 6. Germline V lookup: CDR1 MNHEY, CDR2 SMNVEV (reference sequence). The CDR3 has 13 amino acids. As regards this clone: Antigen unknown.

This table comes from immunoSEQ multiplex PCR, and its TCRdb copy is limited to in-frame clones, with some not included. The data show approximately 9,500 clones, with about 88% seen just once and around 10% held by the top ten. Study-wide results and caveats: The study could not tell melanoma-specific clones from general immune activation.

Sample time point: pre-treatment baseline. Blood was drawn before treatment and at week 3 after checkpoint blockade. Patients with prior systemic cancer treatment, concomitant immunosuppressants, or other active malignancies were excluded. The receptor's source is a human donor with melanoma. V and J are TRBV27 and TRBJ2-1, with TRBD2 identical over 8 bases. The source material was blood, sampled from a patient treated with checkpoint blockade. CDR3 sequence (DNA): TGTGCCAGCAGTCAGGGACTAGGGGGTGAGCAGTTCTTC. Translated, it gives CASSQGLGGEQFF.